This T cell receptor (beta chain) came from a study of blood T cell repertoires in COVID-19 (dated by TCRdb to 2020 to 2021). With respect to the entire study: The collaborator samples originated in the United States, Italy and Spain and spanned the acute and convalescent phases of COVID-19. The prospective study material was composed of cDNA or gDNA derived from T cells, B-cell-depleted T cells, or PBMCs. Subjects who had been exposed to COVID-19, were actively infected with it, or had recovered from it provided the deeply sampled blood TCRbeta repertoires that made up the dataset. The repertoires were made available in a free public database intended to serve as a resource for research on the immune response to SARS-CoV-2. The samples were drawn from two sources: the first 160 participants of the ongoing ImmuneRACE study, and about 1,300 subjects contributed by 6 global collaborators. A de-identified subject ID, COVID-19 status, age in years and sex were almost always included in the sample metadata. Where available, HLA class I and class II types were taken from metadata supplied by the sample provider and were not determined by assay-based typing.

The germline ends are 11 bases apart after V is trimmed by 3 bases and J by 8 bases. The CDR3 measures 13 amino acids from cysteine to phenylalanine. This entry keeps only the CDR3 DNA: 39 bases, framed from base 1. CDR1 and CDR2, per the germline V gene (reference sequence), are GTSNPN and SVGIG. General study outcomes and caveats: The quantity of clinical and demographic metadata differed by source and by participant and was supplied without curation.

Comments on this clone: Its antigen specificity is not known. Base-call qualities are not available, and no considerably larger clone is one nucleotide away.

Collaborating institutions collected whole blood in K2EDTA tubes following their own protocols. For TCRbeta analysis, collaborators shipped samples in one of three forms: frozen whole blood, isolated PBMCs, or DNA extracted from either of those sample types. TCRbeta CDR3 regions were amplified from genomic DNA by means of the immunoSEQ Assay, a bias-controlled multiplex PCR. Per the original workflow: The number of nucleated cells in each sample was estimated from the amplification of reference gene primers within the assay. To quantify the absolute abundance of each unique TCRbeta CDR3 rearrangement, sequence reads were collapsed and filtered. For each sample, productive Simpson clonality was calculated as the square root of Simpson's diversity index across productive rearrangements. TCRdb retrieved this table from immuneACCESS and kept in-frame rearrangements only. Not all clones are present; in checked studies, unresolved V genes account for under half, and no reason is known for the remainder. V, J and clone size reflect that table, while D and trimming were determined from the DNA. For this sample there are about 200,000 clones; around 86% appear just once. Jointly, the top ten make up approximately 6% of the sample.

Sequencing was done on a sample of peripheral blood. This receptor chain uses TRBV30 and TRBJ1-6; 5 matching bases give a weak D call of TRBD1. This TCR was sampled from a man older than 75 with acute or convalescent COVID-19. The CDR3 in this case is CAWSGQGDSPLHF. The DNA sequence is TGTGCCTGGAGCGGGCAGGGTGATTCACCCCTCCACTTT.